The present entry profiles one T cell receptor beta chain with its context. Its antigen is as yet unknown. This table comes from immunoSEQ multiplex PCR, and its TCRdb copy is limited to in-frame clones, with some not included. The table has some 80,000 clones, more than 70% seen once. This sample was taken from a study of T cell responses to AZD1222 COVID-19 vaccine. Findings and caveats of the study: Spike-specific TCR breadth and depth were elevated following two AZD1222 doses. Clonal diversity may have been underestimated in mostly white British donors. As reported, nearly half of all spike-specific TCRs target variant regions that are unmutated.

The receptor was isolated from an adult in good health. The material was peripheral blood, obtained on day 0 of AZD1222 vaccination.

CDR3 loop: CASSLAPWKDRVQETQYF. DNA of the CDR3: TGTGCCAGCAGCTTGGCCCCGTGGAAGGACAGGGTCCAAGAGACCCAGTACTTC. This chain joins TRBV5-4 and TRBJ2-5; 8 positions match TRBD1. CDR3 size: 18 residues. In germline, CDR1 is SGHNT, CDR2 YYREEE (reference sequence). V shed 0 bases, J shed 1 base, and the junction held 11 bases outside the gene matches. Filled out from reference TRBV5-4 and TRBJ2-5, the complete variable domain reads ETGVTQSPTHLIKTRGQQVTLRCSSQSGHNTVSWYQQALGQGPQFIFQYYREEENGRGNFPPRFSGLQFPNYSSELNVNALELDDSALYLCASSLAPWKDRVQETQYFGPGTRLLVL.